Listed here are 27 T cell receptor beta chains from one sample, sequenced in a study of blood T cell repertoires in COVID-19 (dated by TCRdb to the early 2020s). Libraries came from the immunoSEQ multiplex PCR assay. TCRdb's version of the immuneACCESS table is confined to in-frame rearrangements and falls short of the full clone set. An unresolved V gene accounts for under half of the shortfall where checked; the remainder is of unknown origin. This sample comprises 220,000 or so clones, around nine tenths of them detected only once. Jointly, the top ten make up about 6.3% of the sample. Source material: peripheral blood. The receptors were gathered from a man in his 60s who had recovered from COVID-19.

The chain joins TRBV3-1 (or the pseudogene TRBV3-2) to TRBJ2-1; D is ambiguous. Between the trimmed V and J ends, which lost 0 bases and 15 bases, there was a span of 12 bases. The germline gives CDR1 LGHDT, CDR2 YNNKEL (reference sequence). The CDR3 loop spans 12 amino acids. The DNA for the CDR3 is TGTGCCAGCAGCCAAGATACCGCCAAGCGGTTCTTC. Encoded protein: CASSQDTAKRFF.

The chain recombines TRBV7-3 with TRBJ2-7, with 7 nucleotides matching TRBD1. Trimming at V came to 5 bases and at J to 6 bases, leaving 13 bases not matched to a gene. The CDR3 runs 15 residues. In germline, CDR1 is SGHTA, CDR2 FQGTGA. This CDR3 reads CASSLLQGPLPEQYF. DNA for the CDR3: TGTGCCAGCAGCCTACTACAGGGGCCCCTTCCCGAGCAGTACTTC.

The CDR3 loop is CATSRRDRGSGNTIYF. The CDR3 bases are TGTGCCACCAGCAGACGCGACAGGGGTTCTGGAAACACCATATATTTT. The chain couples TRBV15 to TRBJ1-3; TRBD1 aligns across 8 bases. This CDR3 has 16 amino acids. Germline loops: CDR1 LNHNV, CDR2 YYDKDF (reference sequence). V was pared by 2 bases and J by 1 base, with 4 bases of the junction left unmatched.

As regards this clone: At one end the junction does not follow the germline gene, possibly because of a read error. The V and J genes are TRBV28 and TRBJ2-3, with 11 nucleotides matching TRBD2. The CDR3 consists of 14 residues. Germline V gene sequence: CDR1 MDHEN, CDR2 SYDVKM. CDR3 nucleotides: TGTGCCAGCCGTTTAGCGGGAGGGCTTAGGACGCAGTATTTT. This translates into CASRLAGGLRTQYF.

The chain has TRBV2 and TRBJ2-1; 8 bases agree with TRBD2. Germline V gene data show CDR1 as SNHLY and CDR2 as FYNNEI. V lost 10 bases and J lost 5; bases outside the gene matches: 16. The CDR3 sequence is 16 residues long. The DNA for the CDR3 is TGTGCCATCAACGCCGCCGGGAGGGCCAAAAACAATGAGCAGTTCTTC. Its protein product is CAINAAGRAKNNEQFF.

The CDR3 protein is CASSLQGAYSGNTIYF. CDR3 in DNA: TGTGCCAGCAGCCTACAGGGGGCTTACTCTGGAAACACCATATATTTT. The V and J genes are TRBV5-5 and TRBJ1-3, with TRBD1 identical over 9 bases. This CDR3 contains 16 residues. Trimming cost V 4 bases and J 0 bases; bases outside gene matches: 5. Germline assignment: CDR1 SGHKS and CDR2 YYEKEE (reference sequence). The whole variable domain, remainder taken from reference TRBV5-5 and TRBJ1-3, is DAGVTQSPTHLIKTRGQQVTLRCSPISGHKSVSWYQQVLGQGPQFIFQYYEKEERGRGNFPDRFSARQFPNYSSELNVNALLLGDSALYLCASSLQGAYSGNTIYFGEGSWLTVV.

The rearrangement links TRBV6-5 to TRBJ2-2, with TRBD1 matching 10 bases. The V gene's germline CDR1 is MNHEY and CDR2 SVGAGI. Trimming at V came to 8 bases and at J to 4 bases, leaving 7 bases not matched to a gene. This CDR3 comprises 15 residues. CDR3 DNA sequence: TGTGCCAGCCAGGACAGGGGGGTTCGCACCGGGGAGCTGTTTTTT. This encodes CASQDRGVRTGELFF.

The CDR3 protein is CASFPGQGVNQPQHF. Written as DNA, the CDR3 is TGTGCCAGTTTCCCGGGACAGGGAGTCAATCAGCCCCAGCATTTT. V is TRBV6-5 and J is TRBJ1-5; 9 bases map to TRBD1. The V segment lost 9 bases and the J segment 3 bases; nucleotides outside the gene matches: 9. The CDR3 loop spans 15 amino acids. CDR1 is MNHEY, CDR2 SVGAGI, per germline.

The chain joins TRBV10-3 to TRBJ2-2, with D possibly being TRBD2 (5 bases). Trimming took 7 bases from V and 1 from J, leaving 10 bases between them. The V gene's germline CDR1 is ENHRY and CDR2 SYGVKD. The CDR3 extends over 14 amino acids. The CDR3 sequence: CAITRGWNTGELFF. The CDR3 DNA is TGTGCCATCACCCGGGGTTGGAACACCGGGGAGCTGTTTTTT.

CDR3 sequence reads: CASSLGGANTGELFF. Here the CDR3 DNA reads TGTGCCAGCAGTTTAGGAGGGGCCAACACCGGGGAGCTGTTTTTT. The chain couples TRBV28 to TRBJ2-2; D is perhaps TRBD2 (6 bases). V was clipped by 2 bases and J by 2 bases, with 9 bases between them. The CDR3 contains 15 residues. CDR1 MDHEN and CDR2 SYDVKM come from the germline V gene.

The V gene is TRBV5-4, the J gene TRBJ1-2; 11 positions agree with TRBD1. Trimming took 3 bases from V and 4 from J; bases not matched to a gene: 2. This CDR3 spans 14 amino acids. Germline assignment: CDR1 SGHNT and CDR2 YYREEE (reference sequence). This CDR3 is CASSWGTGGYGYTF. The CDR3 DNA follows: TGTGCCAGCAGCTGGGGGACAGGGGGCTATGGCTACACCTTC. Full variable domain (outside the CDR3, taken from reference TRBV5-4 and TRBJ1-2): ETGVTQSPTHLIKTRGQQVTLRCSSQSGHNTVSWYQQALGQGPQFIFQYYREEENGRGNFPPRFSGLQFPNYSSELNVNALELDDSALYLCASSWGTGGYGYTFGSGTRLTVV.

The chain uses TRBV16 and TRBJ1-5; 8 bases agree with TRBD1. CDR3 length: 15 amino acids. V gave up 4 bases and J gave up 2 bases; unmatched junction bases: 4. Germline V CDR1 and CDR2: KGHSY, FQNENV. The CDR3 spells CASSPSGQGNQPQHF. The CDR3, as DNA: TGTGCCAGCAGCCCATCGGGACAGGGCAATCAGCCCCAGCATTTT. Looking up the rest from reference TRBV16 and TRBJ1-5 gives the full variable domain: GEEVAQTPKHLVRGEGQKAKLYCAPIKGHSYVFWYQQVLKNEFKFLISFQNENVFDETGMPKERFSAKCLPNSPCSLEIQATKLEDSAVYFCASSPSGQGNQPQHFGDGTRLSIL.

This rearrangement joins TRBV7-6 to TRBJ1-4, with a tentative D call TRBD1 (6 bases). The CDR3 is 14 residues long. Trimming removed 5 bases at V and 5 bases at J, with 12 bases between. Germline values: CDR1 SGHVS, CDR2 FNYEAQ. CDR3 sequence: CASSGGQPNEKLFF. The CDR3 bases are TGTGCCAGCAGCGGTGGACAGCCGAATGAAAAACTGTTTTTT.

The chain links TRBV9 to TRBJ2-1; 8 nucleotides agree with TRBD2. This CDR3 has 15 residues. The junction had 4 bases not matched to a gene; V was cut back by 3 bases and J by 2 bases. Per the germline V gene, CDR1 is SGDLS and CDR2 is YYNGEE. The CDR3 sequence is CASSDGGAAYNEQFF. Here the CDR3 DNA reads TGTGCCAGCAGCGACGGGGGGGCCGCCTACAATGAGCAGTTCTTC.

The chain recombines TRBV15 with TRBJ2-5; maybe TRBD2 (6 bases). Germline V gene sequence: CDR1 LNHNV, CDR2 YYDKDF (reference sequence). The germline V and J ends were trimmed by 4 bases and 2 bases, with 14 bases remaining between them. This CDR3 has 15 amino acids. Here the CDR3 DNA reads TGTGCCACCAGCAAACAGGCGGGGAAACAAGAGACCCAGTACTTC. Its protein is CATSKQAGKQETQYF.

The CDR3 region is CASSPQDGSINYGYTF. DNA for the CDR3: TGTGCCAGCTCACCACAAGATGGCTCGATCAACTATGGCTACACCTTC. J is TRBJ1-2 and V is TRBV18; D not certain. Germline lookup yields CDR1 KGHSH and CDR2 LQKENI. Deletions cut 1 base from V and 2 bases from J, with 14 bases between. The CDR3 spans 16 residues.

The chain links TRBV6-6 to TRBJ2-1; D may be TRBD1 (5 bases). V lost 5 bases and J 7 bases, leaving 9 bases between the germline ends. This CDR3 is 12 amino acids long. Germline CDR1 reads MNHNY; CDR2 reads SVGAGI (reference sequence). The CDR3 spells CASSGRGNEQFF. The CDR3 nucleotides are TGTGCCAGCAGTGGTAGGGGAAATGAGCAGTTCTTC.

Here the CDR3 reads CASSHRTSGETQYF. The DNA of the CDR3 is TGTGCCAGCAGCCATCGGACTAGTGGAGAGACCCAGTACTTC. The V gene is TRBV3-1 (or the pseudogene TRBV3-2), the J gene TRBJ2-5, with 7 positions matching TRBD2. Looked up from germline, CDR1 is LGHDT and CDR2 is YNNKEL (reference sequence). J gave up 4 bases and V 3 bases, and 5 bases lay outside the gene matches. This CDR3 comprises 14 residues.

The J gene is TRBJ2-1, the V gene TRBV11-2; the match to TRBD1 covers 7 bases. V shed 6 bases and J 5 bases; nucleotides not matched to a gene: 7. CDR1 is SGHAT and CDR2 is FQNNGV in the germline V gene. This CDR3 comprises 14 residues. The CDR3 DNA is TGTGCCAGCAGGGGGACCAGGGGGAACAATGAGCAGTTCTTC. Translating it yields CASRGTRGNNEQFF.

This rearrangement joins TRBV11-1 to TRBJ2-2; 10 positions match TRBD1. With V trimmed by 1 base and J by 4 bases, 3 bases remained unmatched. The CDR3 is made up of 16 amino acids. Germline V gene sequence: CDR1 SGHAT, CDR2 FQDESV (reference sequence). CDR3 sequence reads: CASSLGQGAITGELFF. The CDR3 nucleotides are TGTGCCAGCAGCTTAGGACAGGGGGCGATCACCGGGGAGCTGTTTTTT. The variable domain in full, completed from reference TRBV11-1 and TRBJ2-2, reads EAEVAQSPRYKITEKSQAVAFWCDPISGHATLYWYRQILGQGPELLVQFQDESVVDDSQLPKDRFSAERLKGVDSTLKIQPAELGDSAMYLCASSLGQGAITGELFFGEGSRLTVL.

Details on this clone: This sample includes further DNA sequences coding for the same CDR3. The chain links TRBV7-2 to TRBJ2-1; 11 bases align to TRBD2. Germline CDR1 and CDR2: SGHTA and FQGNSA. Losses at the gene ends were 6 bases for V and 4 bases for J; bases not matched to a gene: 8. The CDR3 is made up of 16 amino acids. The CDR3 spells CASSPTSGNRYNEQFF. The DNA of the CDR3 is TGTGCCAGCAGTCCGACTAGCGGGAACCGTTACAATGAGCAGTTCTTC.

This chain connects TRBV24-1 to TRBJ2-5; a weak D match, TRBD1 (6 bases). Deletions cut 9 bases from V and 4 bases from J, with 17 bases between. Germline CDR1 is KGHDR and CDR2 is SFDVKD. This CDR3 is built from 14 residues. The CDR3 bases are TGTGCCACCTCTTTGCCAGGGGCACGAGAGACCCAGTACTTC. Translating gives CATSLPGARETQYF.

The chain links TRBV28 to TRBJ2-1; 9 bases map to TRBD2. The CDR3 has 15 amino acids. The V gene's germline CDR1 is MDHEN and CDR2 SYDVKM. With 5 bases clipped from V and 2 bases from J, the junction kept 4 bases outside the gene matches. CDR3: CASSVSGGPYNEQFF. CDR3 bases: TGTGCCAGCAGTGTTAGCGGGGGCCCCTACAATGAGCAGTTCTTC.

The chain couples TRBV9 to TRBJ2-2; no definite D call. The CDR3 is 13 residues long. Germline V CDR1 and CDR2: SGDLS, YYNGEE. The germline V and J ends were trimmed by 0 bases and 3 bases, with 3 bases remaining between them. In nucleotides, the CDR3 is TGTGCCAGCAGCGTAGGAGACACCGGGGAGCTGTTTTTT. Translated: CASSVGDTGELFF.

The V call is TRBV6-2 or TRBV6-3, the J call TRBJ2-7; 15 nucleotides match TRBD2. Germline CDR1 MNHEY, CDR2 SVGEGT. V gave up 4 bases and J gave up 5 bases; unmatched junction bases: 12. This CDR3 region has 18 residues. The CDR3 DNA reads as TGTGCCAGCAGTTCTGCGATTACGGGACTAGCGGGAGGTCACGAGCAGTACTTC. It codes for CASSSAITGLAGGHEQYF.

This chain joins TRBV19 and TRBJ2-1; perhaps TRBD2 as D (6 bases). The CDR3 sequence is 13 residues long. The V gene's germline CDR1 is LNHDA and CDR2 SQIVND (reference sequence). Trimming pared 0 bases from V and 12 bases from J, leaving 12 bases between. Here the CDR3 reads CASSIDRGTGQFF. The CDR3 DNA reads TGTGCCAGTAGTATAGATCGGGGGACTGGGCAGTTCTTC.

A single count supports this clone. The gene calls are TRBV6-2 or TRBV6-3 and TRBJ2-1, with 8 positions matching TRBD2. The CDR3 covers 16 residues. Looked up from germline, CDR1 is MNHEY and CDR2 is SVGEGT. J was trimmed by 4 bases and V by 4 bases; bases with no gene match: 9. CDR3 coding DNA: TGTGCCAGCAGTTCCCGGGAAGCGGGGGTATACAATGAGCAGTTCTTC. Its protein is CASSSREAGVYNEQFF.